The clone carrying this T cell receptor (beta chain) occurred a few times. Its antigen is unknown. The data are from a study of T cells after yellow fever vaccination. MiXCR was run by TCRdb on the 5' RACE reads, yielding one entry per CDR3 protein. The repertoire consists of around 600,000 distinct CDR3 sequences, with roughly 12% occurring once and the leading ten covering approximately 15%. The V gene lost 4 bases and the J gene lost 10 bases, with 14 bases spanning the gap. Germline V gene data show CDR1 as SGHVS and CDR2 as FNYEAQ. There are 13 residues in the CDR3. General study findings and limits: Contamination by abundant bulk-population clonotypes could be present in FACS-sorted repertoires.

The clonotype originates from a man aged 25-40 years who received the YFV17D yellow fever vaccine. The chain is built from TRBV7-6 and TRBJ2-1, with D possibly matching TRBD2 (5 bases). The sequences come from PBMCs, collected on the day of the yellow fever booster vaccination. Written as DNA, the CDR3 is TGTGCCAGCAGCTCCCGGCTGTCGGGGGAGCAGTTCTTC. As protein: CASSSRLSGEQFF.